This TCR beta chain was sequenced for a study of human T cells and chemical hapten exposure. Study-wide context: Patch tests applied 0.01% DPC to the upper back, read at 6 days. Study-level points and caveats: In the PT1 data, expanded TCR counts showed a positive correlation with patch test score. Alopecia affected the donors, so their immune response may differ from healthy people's.

This clonotype came up many times. Its cognate antigen is unknown. TCRdb reanalysed the RACE reads using MiXCR and keeps one entry per CDR3 protein. The sample shows around 99,000 distinct CDR3 sequences, about a tenth of them seen only once. Trimming shortened V by 1 base and J by 5 bases, and 17 bases separated the two germline ends. CDR3 length: 15 amino acids. Germline V gene lookup returns CDR1 DFQATT and CDR2 SNEGSKA (reference sequence). The time point denotes: patch test 2, 6 weeks after DPC sensitization. Treatment given: therapeutic diphenylcyclopropenone sensitization with weekly scalp DPC. This TCR derives from a woman aged 40 to 49 with alopecia areata. Some clones in this sample may be carry-over from other donors' samples. This specimen was whole blood, taken in connection with sensitization to the hapten diphenylcyclopropenone (DPC). The chain is built from TRBV20-1 and TRBJ1-2; possibly TRBD1 for D (5 bases). CDR3 DNA: TGCAGTGCTAGAGTTGGGGGAGGGGTAGGGTATGGCTACACCTTC. Translation: CSARVGGGVGYGYTF.